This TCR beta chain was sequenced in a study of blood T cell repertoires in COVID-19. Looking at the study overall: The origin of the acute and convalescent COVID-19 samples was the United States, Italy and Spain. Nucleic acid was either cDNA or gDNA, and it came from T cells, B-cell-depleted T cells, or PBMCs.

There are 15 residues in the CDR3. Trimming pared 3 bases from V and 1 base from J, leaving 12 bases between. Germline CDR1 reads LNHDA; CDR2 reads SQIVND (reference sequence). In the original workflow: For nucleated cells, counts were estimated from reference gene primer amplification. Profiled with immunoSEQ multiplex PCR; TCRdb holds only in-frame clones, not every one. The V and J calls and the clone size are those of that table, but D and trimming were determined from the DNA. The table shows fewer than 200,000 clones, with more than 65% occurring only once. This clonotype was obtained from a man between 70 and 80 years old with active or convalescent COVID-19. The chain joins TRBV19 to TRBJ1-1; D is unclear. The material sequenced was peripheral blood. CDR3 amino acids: CASSIGLSGNTEAFF. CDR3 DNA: TGTGCCAGTAGTATTGGATTGTCGGGGAACACTGAAGCTTTCTTT. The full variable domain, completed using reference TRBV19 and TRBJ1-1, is DGGITQSPKYLFRKEGQNVTLSCEQNLNHDAMYWYRQDPGQGLRLIYYSQIVNDFQKGDIAEGYSVSREKKESFPLTVTSAQKNPTAFYLCASSIGLSGNTEAFFGQGTRLTVV.